The present T cell receptor beta chain was sequenced within a study of shared clonotypes between healthy human individuals. Study-wide findings and caveats: Richness estimates generally favored naive over memory subsets.

V was clipped by 7 bases and J by 4 bases, with 26 bases between them. Germline CDR1 reads SGHDT; CDR2 reads YYEEEE. The CDR3 totals 17 residues. Produced via immunoSEQ multiplex PCR; TCRdb's table is partial and in-frame only. The repertoire holds roughly 2,300,000 clones, 85% to 95% seen once, with 0.3% to 0.4% in the top ten. It was into CD45RA+ naive and CD45RA-negative memory subsets that the CD4+ cells were split. Details on this clone: The antigen is unknown.

The sample taken for sequencing was naive CD4+ T cells from PBMCs. Subset specified: CD45RA+ positively selected. The gene calls are TRBV5-6 and TRBJ1-2, with D unresolved. The receptor was isolated from a man aged 18 to 30 in good health. Some clones in this sample may be carry-over from other donors' samples. The CDR3 loop reads CASGQASVRRIGYGYTF. The CDR3 DNA reads TGTGCCAGCGGCCAAGCTTCGGTCCGGAGGATAGGCTATGGCTACACCTTC.